These 27 T cell receptor beta chains share one sample of origin, sequenced in a study of blood T cell repertoires in COVID-19. Clones were read by immunoSEQ multiplex PCR, and TCRdb kept only the in-frame ones, dropping some. This sample has 250,000 to 350,000 clones, with about 87% found just once. The sequencing sample was made of peripheral blood. The receptors originated from a woman aged 45-65 years with COVID-19, enrolled during active disease.

The rearrangement joins TRBV11-3 to TRBJ1-4; a weak D match, TRBD1 (6 bases). The CDR3 loop spans 16 amino acids. The germline V gene has CDR1 SGHNT and CDR2 YENEEA. V was clipped by 8 bases and J by 5 bases, with 21 bases between them. CDR3 amino acids: CASSPGHPSSNEKLFF. DNA of the CDR3: TGTGCCAGCTCCCCGGGACACCCCAGTTCAAATGAAAAACTGTTTTTT.

V usage is TRBV5-4 and J usage is TRBJ1-2, with 7 nucleotides matching TRBD1. After removal of 3 bases from V and 3 bases from J, the junction contained 5 bases not matched to a gene. The CDR3 is 14 amino acids. The germline V gene encodes CDR1 SGHNT and CDR2 YYREEE (reference sequence). Here the CDR3 DNA reads TGTGCCAGCAGCTCAGGGGGACCCGACTATGGCTACACCTTC. This translates into CASSSGGPDYGYTF.

J is TRBJ2-3 and V is TRBV10-2, with TRBD1 matching 7 bases. The germline gives CDR1 WSHSY, CDR2 SAAADI. V lost 7 bases to trimming and J lost 4 bases; unmatched junction nucleotides: 8. This CDR3 spans 14 amino acids. The CDR3 bases are TGCGCCAGCACTTTGGACAGGTTCGCAGATACGCAGTATTTT. It specifies CASTLDRFADTQYF.

The chain carries TRBV5-1 and TRBJ2-3; perhaps TRBD1 as D (5 bases). The CDR3 spans 15 residues. With 0 bases removed from V and 5 bases from J, the gap between germline ends came to 13 bases. CDR1 and CDR2 (germline): SGHRS, YFSETQ. The DNA of the CDR3 is TGCGCCAGCAGCTTGGTCGGGTCAGGGTTAGATACGCAGTATTTT. Protein: CASSLVGSGLDTQYF.

The chain links TRBV19 to TRBJ2-7; the D gene is possibly TRBD1 (6 bases). V lost 3 bases, J lost 2 bases, and 11 bases lay in between. CDR3 size: 14 residues. CDR1 and CDR2 (germline): LNHDA, SQIVND (reference sequence). In nucleotides, the CDR3 is TGTGCCAGTAGTATTGGGGGCCTCCCCTACGAGCAGTACTTC. Protein sequence: CASSIGGLPYEQYF.

The chain couples TRBV6-1 to TRBJ1-2; 9 bases fit TRBD1. The CDR3 covers 15 residues. The V gene end was trimmed by 3 bases and the J gene end by 4 bases; junction bases not matched to a gene: 6. CDR1 MNHNS and CDR2 SASEGT come from the germline V gene. CDR3 DNA sequence: TGTGCCAGCAGTGATTCTACAGGGGGCGGCTATGGCTACACCTTC. Translation: CASSDSTGGGYGYTF.

In its sample, this clone was seen once. V and J are TRBV6-2 or TRBV6-3 and TRBJ2-7, with D possibly matching TRBD1 (5 bases). Trimming took off 3 bases at V and 3 bases at J, with 12 bases between the two ends. This CDR3 is 14 amino acids long. CDR1 MNHEY and CDR2 SVGEGT come from the germline V gene. The CDR3 protein is CASSYGQGRYEQYF. The CDR3 DNA reads as TGTGCCAGCAGTTATGGTCAGGGTCGCTACGAGCAGTACTTC.

V and J are TRBV5-1 and TRBJ2-5; D remains ambiguous. This CDR3 has 16 amino acids. Germline-derived CDR1 and CDR2 are SGHRS and YFSETQ. V lost 3 bases and J lost 0, with 15 bases in between. The DNA for the CDR3 is TGCGCCAGCAGCTCGACTTTGAACACCTACCAAGAGACCCAGTACTTC. Its protein product is CASSSTLNTYQETQYF.

Only a few counts were recorded for this clone. This chain uses TRBV3-1 (or the pseudogene TRBV3-2) with TRBJ1-6; D gene uncertain. CDR3 size: 15 residues. V lost 0 bases, J lost 0 bases, and 3 bases lay in between. Germline values: CDR1 LGHDT, CDR2 YNNKEL (reference sequence). The CDR3 DNA reads as TGTGCCAGCAGCCAAGACAGCTCCTATAATTCACCCCTCCACTTT. Residues: CASSQDSSYNSPLHF.

V gene TRBV24-1 combines with J gene TRBJ1-2; tentatively, D is TRBD1 (5 bases). The germline CDR1 and CDR2 sequences are KGHDR and SFDVKD. V lost 5 bases to trimming and J lost 1 base, with 10 bases between them. The CDR3 is 14 amino acids. CDR3 DNA: TGTGCCACCAGTGCTCCAGGGCTTAACTATGGCTACACCTTC. Residues: CATSAPGLNYGYTF.

Worth noting for this clone: Other DNA variants within this sample encode the same CDR3. This chain joins TRBV9 and TRBJ2-1; TRBD2 matches at 11 bases. The ends lost 0 bases at V and 4 bases at J; junction bases unmatched: 0. The CDR3 is 15 residues long. CDR1 and CDR2 (germline): SGDLS, YYNGEE. CDR3 nucleotides: TGTGCCAGCAGCGTAGTAGCGGGAGGGTACAATGAGCAGTTCTTC. Translation: CASSVVAGGYNEQFF. Supplemented by reference TRBV9 and TRBJ2-1, the full variable domain reads DSGVTQTPKHLITATGQRVTLRCSPRSGDLSVYWYQQSLDQGLQFLIQYYNGEERAKGNILERFSAQQFPDLHSELNLSSLELGDSALYFCASSVVAGGYNEQFFGPGTRLTVL.

The chain is built from TRBV11-3 and TRBJ2-4; 8 positions match TRBD2. This CDR3 region has 16 residues. Per the germline V gene, CDR1 is SGHNT and CDR2 is YENEEA. V lost 5 bases to trimming and J lost 0 bases; unmatched junction nucleotides: 6. CDR3 sequence: CASSTGLGVAKNIQYF. CDR3 DNA sequence: TGTGCCAGCAGCACGGGACTAGGGGTAGCCAAAAACATTCAGTACTTC.

The V gene is TRBV5-1, the J gene TRBJ2-5; 9 bases align to TRBD2. Trimming removed 4 bases from V and 5 bases from J; junction bases left unmatched: 9. CDR3 length: 15 residues. CDR1 SGHRS and CDR2 YFSETQ come from the germline V gene. The CDR3 nucleotides are TGCGCCAGCAGCAGGGCGGGAGGGCCTGGGGAGACCCAGTACTTC. Its protein product is CASSRAGGPGETQYF.

The chain has TRBV9 and TRBJ2-5; 10 positions match TRBD2. The CDR3 covers 16 residues. Germline V gene lookup returns CDR1 SGDLS and CDR2 YYNGEE. V lost 3 bases, J lost 4 bases, and 9 bases stayed unmatched. DNA for the CDR3: TGTGCCAGCAGCGCGGACCATATAGCGGGAGGAGAGACCCAGTACTTC. As protein: CASSADHIAGGETQYF.

This clone showed up many times. The chain recombines TRBV7-9 with TRBJ2-7, with 7 bases aligning to TRBD2. Per the germline V gene, CDR1 is SEHNR and CDR2 is FQNEAQ (reference sequence). The CDR3 sequence is 14 residues long. The V and J ends lost 0 bases and 5 bases, in that order; junction bases with no gene match: 4. The CDR3 loop is CASSLAVAGDEQYF. CDR3 DNA: TGTGCCAGCAGCTTAGCTGTTGCGGGAGACGAGCAGTACTTC.

This clone was counted a single time. The V gene is TRBV25-1, the J gene TRBJ2-2; the match to TRBD2 covers 9 bases. The CDR3 is made up of 18 amino acids. J gave up 2 bases and V 1 base, and 8 bases lay outside the gene matches. CDR1 and CDR2 from the germline V gene are MGHDK and SYGVNS. CDR3 in DNA: TGTGCCAGCAGTGAATTGGGAATAGCGGGAGTTAACACCGGGGAGCTGTTTTTT. Amino acids: CASSELGIAGVNTGELFF.

This chain links TRBV12-3 or TRBV12-4 with TRBJ2-5, with a tentative D call TRBD1 (6 bases). The CDR3 has 12 residues. V was pared by 6 bases and J by 4 bases, with 9 bases between. The chain's CDR3 is CASSRQVETQYF. As DNA, the CDR3 is TGTGCCAGCAGCCGACAGGTAGAGACCCAGTACTTC.

This chain connects TRBV6-1 to TRBJ1-1, with D tentatively TRBD1 (5 bases). The CDR3 loop spans 16 amino acids. The germline V gene encodes CDR1 MNHNS and CDR2 SASEGT. The V gene lost 3 bases and the J gene lost 5 bases, with 19 bases spanning the gap. The CDR3 here is CASSEKLGGFGTEAFF. CDR3 DNA: TGTGCCAGCAGTGAGAAACTGGGGGGTTTCGGGACTGAAGCTTTCTTT.

This clone appeared a single time. The rearrangement uses TRBV19 and TRBJ2-2; D might be TRBD2 (7 bases). The CDR3 length is 17 residues. V lost 3 bases to trimming and J lost 6 bases, with 20 bases between them. CDR1 is LNHDA, CDR2 SQIVND, per germline (reference sequence). The CDR3 reads CASSIKGGRKVAGELFF. CDR3 bases: TGTGCCAGTAGTATTAAGGGGGGGCGAAAGGTTGCCGGGGAGCTGTTTTTT.

This chain connects TRBV2 to TRBJ2-2; TRBD1 is a possible D gene (6 bases). V was pared by 6 bases and J by 2 bases, with 10 bases between. The CDR3 spans 14 residues. CDR1 is SNHLY and CDR2 is FYNNEI in the germline V gene. The CDR3 DNA sequence: TGTGCCAGCAGCACAGGGTTTAACACCGGGGAGCTGTTTTTT. Protein product: CASSTGFNTGELFF.

CDR3 DNA: TGCGCCAGCAGCCAATCGGCGGTAGCGGGAGAGCACAATGAGCAGTTCTTC. The encoded protein is CASSQSAVAGEHNEQFF. This chain connects TRBV4-1 to TRBJ2-1; TRBD2 agrees at 9 bases. Looked up from germline, CDR1 is MGHRA and CDR2 is YSYEKL. The CDR3 is made up of 17 amino acids. The V and J ends lost 2 bases and 5 bases, in that order; junction bases with no gene match: 10.

This chain joins TRBV18 and TRBJ1-4, with D unclear. The germline V gene encodes CDR1 KGHSH and CDR2 LQKENI. The CDR3 has 19 residues. V dropped 1 base and J dropped 4 bases, with 22 bases sitting between them. CDR3 protein: CASSPLSSGVSQNNEKLFF. In DNA form, the CDR3 reads TGTGCCAGCTCACCACTCTCGTCAGGTGTCTCCCAGAATAATGAAAAACTGTTTTTT.

CDR3 coding DNA: TGCAGCGTTGAAGGAGTCAGGGGCGAAAGCTATGGCTACACCTTC. Its protein product is CSVEGVRGESYGYTF. The rearrangement links TRBV29-1 to TRBJ1-2, with a weak D call TRBD1 (6 bases). Germline V CDR1 and CDR2: SQVTM, ANQGSEA. The CDR3 covers 15 residues. V shed 1 base and J shed 4 bases, with 16 bases lying between them. The full variable domain, with the rest looked up from reference TRBV29-1 and TRBJ1-2, is SAVISQKPSRDICQRGTSLTIQCQVDSQVTMMFWYRQQPGQSLTLIATANQGSEATYESGFVIDKFPISRPNLTFSTLTVSNMSPEDSSIYLCSVEGVRGESYGYTFGSGTRLTVV.

The genes are TRBV19 and TRBJ2-7, with D perhaps matching TRBD2 (6 bases). Germline values: CDR1 LNHDA, CDR2 SQIVND (reference sequence). Trimming removed 5 bases at V and 3 bases at J, with 8 bases between. The CDR3 spans 12 residues. The CDR3 sequence: CASSPEGYEQYF. In DNA form, the CDR3 reads TGTGCCAGTAGTCCGGAGGGCTACGAGCAGTACTTC.

This chain joins TRBV6-2 or TRBV6-3 and TRBJ1-6, with D possibly TRBD1 on 5 matching bases. This CDR3 spans 18 amino acids. The V and J ends lost 2 bases and 0 bases respectively, with 14 bases between them. The germline V gene encodes CDR1 MNHEY and CDR2 SVGEGT. In DNA form, the CDR3 reads TGTGCCAGCAGTTACAATCTTGACAGCAGCTCCTATAATTCACCCCTCCACTTT. It codes for CASSYNLDSSSYNSPLHF.

In its sample, this clone was seen once. The chain uses TRBV20-1 and TRBJ2-1; D is possibly TRBD2 (7 bases). The germline V and J ends were trimmed by 6 bases and 9 bases, with 12 bases remaining between them. Germline V gives CDR1 DFQATT, CDR2 SNEGSKA (reference sequence). The CDR3 is 11 amino acids. CDR3 residues: CSAKGGGEQFF. Written as DNA, the CDR3 is TGCAGTGCGAAGGGGGGGGGTGAGCAGTTCTTC.

The chain has TRBV6-5 and TRBJ2-7, with 11 bases matching TRBD2. V gave up 0 bases and J gave up 9 bases; unmatched junction bases: 10. The CDR3 extends over 16 amino acids. CDR1 is MNHEY and CDR2 is SVGAGI in the germline V gene. Written as DNA, the CDR3 is TGTGCCAGCAGTTACTCTAGCGGGAGGGCCCCCTCCGCGCAGTACTTC. Residues: CASSYSSGRAPSAQYF.